A single sample gave rise to the 15 T cell receptor beta chains below, sequenced in a study of blood T cell repertoires in COVID-19. Profiling relied on immunoSEQ multiplex PCR, and the TCRdb table lists in-frame clones only, not all of them. The profile shows about 170,000 clones, roughly 86% of them singletons. Source material: peripheral blood. These receptors came from a man aged 40-49 years who had recovered from COVID-19.

The V and J genes are TRBV6-5 and TRBJ1-1; the match to TRBD1 covers 9 bases. CDR1 is MNHEY, CDR2 SVGAGI, per germline. The CDR3 spans 15 residues. The V and J ends lost 5 bases and 6 bases, in that order; junction bases with no gene match: 10. CDR3 sequence: CASSKTGGAVPEAFF. CDR3 DNA sequence: TGTGCCAGCAGTAAAACAGGGGGCGCGGTCCCTGAAGCTTTCTTT.

The CDR3 region is CASSDPAGVNTEAFF. CDR3 nucleotide sequence: TGTGCCAGCAGTGATCCGGCAGGGGTGAACACTGAAGCTTTCTTT. The chain employs TRBV6-1 and TRBJ1-1; maybe TRBD1 (6 bases). The V and J ends lost 3 bases and 0 bases respectively, with 11 bases between them. The CDR3 covers 15 residues. Germline loops: CDR1 MNHNS, CDR2 SASEGT.

The chain carries TRBV7-2 and TRBJ1-2, with D uncertain. The CDR3 spans 14 residues. Germline V gives CDR1 SGHTA, CDR2 FQGNSA. The V and J ends lost 3 bases and 4 bases respectively, with 12 bases between them. In DNA form, the CDR3 reads TGTGCCAGCAGCTTTTATGAGGGCCTCTATGGCTACACCTTC. It translates to CASSFYEGLYGYTF.

V and J are TRBV12-3 or TRBV12-4 and TRBJ1-1; TRBD1 might be the D (6 bases). Trimming removed 2 bases from V and 7 bases from J, with 8 bases in between. The CDR3 is made up of 12 amino acids. This CDR3 is CASSLQGYEAFF. DNA of the CDR3: TGTGCCAGCAGTTTACAGGGGTATGAAGCTTTCTTT.

The chain recombines TRBV28 with TRBJ2-3; 10 bases map to TRBD1. Germline V gene sequence: CDR1 MDHEN, CDR2 SYDVKM. V was pared by 6 bases and J by 1 base, with 7 bases of the junction left unmatched. This CDR3 has 16 residues. For the CDR3, the DNA is TGTGCCAGCAGCCGAGCCGGGACAGGGGGCACAGATACGCAGTATTTT. This gives the protein CASSRAGTGGTDTQYF.

The chain is built from TRBV30 and TRBJ2-7; 11 bases map to TRBD2. Losses at the gene ends were 1 base for V and 5 bases for J; bases not matched to a gene: 1. Germline CDR1 and CDR2: GTSNPN and SVGIG (reference sequence). This CDR3 comprises 13 residues. The CDR3 region is CAWSEGLADEQYF. The CDR3 DNA follows: TGTGCCTGGAGTGAGGGACTAGCGGACGAGCAGTACTTC.

The chain couples TRBV6-5 to TRBJ1-1, with D possibly matching TRBD1 (5 bases). V shed 1 base and J shed 5 bases, with 17 bases lying between them. From germline, CDR1 is MNHEY and CDR2 SVGAGI. The CDR3 length is 16 residues. The CDR3 spells CASSYFPGQYRTEAFF. Here the CDR3 DNA reads TGTGCCAGCAGTTACTTTCCGGGCCAGTACAGGACTGAAGCTTTCTTT.

J is TRBJ2-3 and V is TRBV9, with 8 bases matching TRBD1. From germline, CDR1 is SGDLS and CDR2 YYNGEE. Trimming took 0 bases from V and 1 from J; bases not matched to a gene: 10. This CDR3 region has 18 residues. Here the CDR3 DNA reads TGTGCCAGCAGCGTAGGCTTTAAGACAGGGGCCGGCACAGATACGCAGTATTTT. Translated: CASSVGFKTGAGTDTQYF. Complete variable domain (other parts from reference TRBV9 and TRBJ2-3): DSGVTQTPKHLITATGQRVTLRCSPRSGDLSVYWYQQSLDQGLQFLIQYYNGEERAKGNILERFSAQQFPDLHSELNLSSLELGDSALYFCASSVGFKTGAGTDTQYFGPGTRLTVL.

The chain is built from TRBV6-5 and TRBJ2-3, with 7 positions matching TRBD2. CDR3 length: 14 amino acids. J was trimmed by 4 bases and V by 7 bases; bases with no gene match: 8. Germline loops: CDR1 MNHEY, CDR2 SVGAGI. CDR3 amino acids: CASTRLADSDTQYF. CDR3 nucleotides: TGTGCCAGCACCCGACTAGCCGACTCAGATACGCAGTATTTT.

The chain links TRBV19 to TRBJ1-2, with TRBD1 matching over 8 bases. Looked up from germline, CDR1 is LNHDA and CDR2 is SQIVND (reference sequence). CDR3 length: 14 residues. Trimming removed 4 bases from V and 5 bases from J; junction bases left unmatched: 6. Here the CDR3 reads CASSNRTGWYGYTF. The CDR3 DNA follows: TGTGCCAGTAGTAACAGGACAGGGTGGTATGGCTACACCTTC. Variable domain in full (rest from reference TRBV19 and TRBJ1-2): DGGITQSPKYLFRKEGQNVTLSCEQNLNHDAMYWYRQDPGQGLRLIYYSQIVNDFQKGDIAEGYSVSREKKESFPLTVTSAQKNPTAFYLCASSNRTGWYGYTFGSGTRLTVV.

The chain has TRBV18 and TRBJ2-2; TRBD1 is a possible D gene (6 bases). V was pared by 3 bases and J by 1 base, with 9 bases between. The CDR3 has 15 amino acids. From germline, CDR1 is KGHSH and CDR2 LQKENI. CDR3 coding DNA: TGTGCCAGCTCACCTAACAGGGTGAACACCGGGGAGCTGTTTTTT. Its translation: CASSPNRVNTGELFF.

The genes are TRBV30 and TRBJ2-4, with D possibly TRBD2 on 5 matching bases. This CDR3 has 12 amino acids. V was clipped by 1 base and J by 7 bases, with 8 bases between them. CDR1 is GTSNPN and CDR2 is SVGIG in the germline V gene (reference sequence). Here the CDR3 DNA reads TGTGCCTGGAGTGATACGGGGAACATTCAGTACTTC. Its translation: CAWSDTGNIQYF.

The chain carries TRBV4-1 and TRBJ2-7; D uncertain. Germline CDR1 reads MGHRA; CDR2 reads YSYEKL. The CDR3 runs to 13 residues. V dropped 4 bases and J dropped 3 bases, with 10 bases sitting between them. The CDR3 DNA reads TGCGCCAGCAGCCCACGCGATGGCTACGAGCAGTACTTC. As protein: CASSPRDGYEQYF.

The CDR3 sequence: CSVLPDTGELFF. The CDR3 nucleotides read TGCAGCGTTTTGCCGGACACCGGGGAGCTGTTTTTT. The chain couples TRBV29-1 to TRBJ2-2; D gene unclear. Germline-derived CDR1 and CDR2 are SQVTM and ANQGSEA. The length of the CDR3 is 12 residues. V shed 5 bases and J shed 3 bases, with 7 bases lying between them.

This clone showed up just once. V gene TRBV19 combines with J gene TRBJ1-6; D remains ambiguous. Between the trimmed V and J ends, which lost 7 bases and 3 bases, there was a span of 10 bases. Germline V lookup: CDR1 LNHDA, CDR2 SQIVND (reference sequence). This CDR3 is built from 14 residues. CDR3 nucleotides: TGTGCCAGTACCCCAGACATCTATAATTCACCCCTCCACTTT. Translation gives CASTPDIYNSPLHF. Filled out from reference TRBV19 and TRBJ1-6, the complete variable domain reads DGGITQSPKYLFRKEGQNVTLSCEQNLNHDAMYWYRQDPGQGLRLIYYSQIVNDFQKGDIAEGYSVSREKKESFPLTVTSAQKNPTAFYLCASTPDIYNSPLHFGNGTRLTVT.